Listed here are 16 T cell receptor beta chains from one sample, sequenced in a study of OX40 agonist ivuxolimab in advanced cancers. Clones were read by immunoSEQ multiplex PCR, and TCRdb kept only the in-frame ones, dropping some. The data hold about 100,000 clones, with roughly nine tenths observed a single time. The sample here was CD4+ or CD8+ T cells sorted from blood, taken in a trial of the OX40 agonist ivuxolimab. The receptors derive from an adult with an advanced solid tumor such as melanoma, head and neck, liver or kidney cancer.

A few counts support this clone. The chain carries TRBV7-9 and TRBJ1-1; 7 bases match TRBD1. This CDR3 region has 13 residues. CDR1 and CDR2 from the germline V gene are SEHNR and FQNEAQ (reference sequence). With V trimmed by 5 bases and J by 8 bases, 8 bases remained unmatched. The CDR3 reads CASSLLPGQEAFF. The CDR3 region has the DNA TGTGCCAGCAGCCTATTGCCGGGACAGGAAGCTTTCTTT.

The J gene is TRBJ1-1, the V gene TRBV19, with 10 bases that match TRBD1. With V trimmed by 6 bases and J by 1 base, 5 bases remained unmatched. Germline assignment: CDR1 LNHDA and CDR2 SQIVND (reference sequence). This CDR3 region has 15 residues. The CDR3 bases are TGTGCCAGTAGAGACAGGGGGCAGGCGAACACTGAAGCTTTCTTT. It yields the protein CASRDRGQANTEAFF.

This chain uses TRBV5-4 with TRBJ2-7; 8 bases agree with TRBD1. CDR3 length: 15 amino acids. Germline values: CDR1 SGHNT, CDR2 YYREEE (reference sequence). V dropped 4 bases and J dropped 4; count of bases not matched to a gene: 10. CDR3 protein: CASSGSRTGTYEQYF. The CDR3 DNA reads TGTGCCAGCAGCGGGTCCCGGACAGGGACGTACGAGCAGTACTTC.

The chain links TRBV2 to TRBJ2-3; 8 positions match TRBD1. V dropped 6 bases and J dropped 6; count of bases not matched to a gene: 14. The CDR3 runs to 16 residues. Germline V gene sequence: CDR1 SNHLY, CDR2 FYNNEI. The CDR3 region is CASSEQDAGGWDTQYF. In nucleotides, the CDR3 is TGTGCCAGCAGCGAACAAGATGCAGGGGGCTGGGATACGCAGTATTTT.

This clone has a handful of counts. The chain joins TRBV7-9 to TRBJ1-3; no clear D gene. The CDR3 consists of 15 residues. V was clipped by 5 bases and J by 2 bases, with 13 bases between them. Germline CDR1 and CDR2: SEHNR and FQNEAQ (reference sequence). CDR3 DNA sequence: TGTGCCAGCAGCCGGACCCCCGGAGCTGGAAACACCATATATTTT. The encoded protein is CASSRTPGAGNTIYF.

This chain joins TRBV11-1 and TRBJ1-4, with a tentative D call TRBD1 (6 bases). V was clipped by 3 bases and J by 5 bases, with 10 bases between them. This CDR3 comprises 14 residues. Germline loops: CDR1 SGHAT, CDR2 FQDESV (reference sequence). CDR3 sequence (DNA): TGTGCCAGCAGCTTCTGGGGGGCAAATGAAAAACTGTTTTTT. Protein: CASSFWGANEKLFF.

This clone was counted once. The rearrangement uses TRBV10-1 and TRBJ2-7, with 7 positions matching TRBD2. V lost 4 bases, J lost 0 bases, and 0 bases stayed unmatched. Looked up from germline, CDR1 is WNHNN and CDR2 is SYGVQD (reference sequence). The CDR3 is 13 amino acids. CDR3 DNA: TGCGCCAGCAGTGGCGGGGGCTCCTACGAGCAGTACTTC. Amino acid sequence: CASSGGGSYEQYF.

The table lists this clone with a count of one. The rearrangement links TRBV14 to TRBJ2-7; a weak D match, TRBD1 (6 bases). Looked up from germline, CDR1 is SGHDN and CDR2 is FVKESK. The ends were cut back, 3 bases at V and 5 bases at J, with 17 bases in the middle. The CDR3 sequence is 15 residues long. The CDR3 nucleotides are TGTGCCAGCAGCCAGATAACAGGGCGGACTGACGAGCAGTACTTC. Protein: CASSQITGRTDEQYF.

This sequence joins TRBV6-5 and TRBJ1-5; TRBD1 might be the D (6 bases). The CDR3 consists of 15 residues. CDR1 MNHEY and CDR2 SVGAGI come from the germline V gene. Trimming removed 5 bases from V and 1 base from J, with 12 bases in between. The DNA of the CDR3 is TGTGCCAGCAGTCCACAGGGACTAAGCAATCAGCCCCAGCATTTT. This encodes CASSPQGLSNQPQHF.

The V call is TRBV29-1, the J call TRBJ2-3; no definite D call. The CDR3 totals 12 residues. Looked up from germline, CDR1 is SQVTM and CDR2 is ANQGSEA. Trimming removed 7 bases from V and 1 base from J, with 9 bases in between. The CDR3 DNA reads TGCAGCGGCCGGTGGGGCACAGATACGCAGTATTTT. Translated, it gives CSGRWGTDTQYF.

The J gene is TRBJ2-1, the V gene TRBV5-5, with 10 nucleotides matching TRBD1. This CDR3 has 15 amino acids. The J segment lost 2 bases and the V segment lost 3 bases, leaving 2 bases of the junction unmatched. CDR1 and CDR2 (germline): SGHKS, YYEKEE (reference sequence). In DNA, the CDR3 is TGTGCCAGCAGCTCCGGGACAGGGGCCTACAATGAGCAGTTCTTC. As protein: CASSSGTGAYNEQFF.

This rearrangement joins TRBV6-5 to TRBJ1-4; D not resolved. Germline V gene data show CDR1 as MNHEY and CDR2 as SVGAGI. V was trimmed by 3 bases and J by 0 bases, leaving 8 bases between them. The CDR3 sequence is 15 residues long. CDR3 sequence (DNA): TGTGCCAGCAGTTATATCAGGCCAACTAATGAAAAACTGTTTTTT. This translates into CASSYIRPTNEKLFF.

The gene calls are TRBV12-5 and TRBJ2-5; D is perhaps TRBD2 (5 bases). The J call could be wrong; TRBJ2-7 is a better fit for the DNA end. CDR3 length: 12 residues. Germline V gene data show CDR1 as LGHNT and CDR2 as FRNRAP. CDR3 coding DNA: TGTGCTAGTGGTGTCGGACTCTACGAGCAGTACTTC. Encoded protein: CASGVGLYEQYF.

CDR3 nucleotide sequence: TGCGCCAGCAGCCAATCACAAAATCCCGGGGGCCAGCCCCAGCATTTT. Translated: CASSQSQNPGGQPQHF. The chain uses TRBV4-3 and TRBJ1-5; maybe TRBD1 (6 bases). V was pared by 2 bases and J by 7 bases, with 18 bases between. CDR1 and CDR2 from the germline V gene are LGHNA and YSLEER. CDR3 length: 16 residues.

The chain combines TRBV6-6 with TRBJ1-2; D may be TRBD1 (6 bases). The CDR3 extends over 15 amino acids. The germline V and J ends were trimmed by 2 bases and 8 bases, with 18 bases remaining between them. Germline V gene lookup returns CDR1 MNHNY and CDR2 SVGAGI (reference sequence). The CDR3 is CASSYGGAFSSGYTF. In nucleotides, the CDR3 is TGTGCCAGCAGTTACGGGGGGGCTTTTTCCTCCGGCTACACCTTC.

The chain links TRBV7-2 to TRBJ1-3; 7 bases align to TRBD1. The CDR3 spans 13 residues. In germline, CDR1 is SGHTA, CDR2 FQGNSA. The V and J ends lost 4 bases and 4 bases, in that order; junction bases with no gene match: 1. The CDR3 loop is CASSWGQGNTIYF. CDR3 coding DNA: TGTGCCAGCAGCTGGGGACAGGGAAACACCATATATTTT. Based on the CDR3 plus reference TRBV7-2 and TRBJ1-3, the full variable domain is GAGVSQSPSNKVTEKGKDVELRCDPISGHTALYWYRQSLGQGLEFLIYFQGNSAPDKSGLPSDRFSAERTGGSVSTLTIQRTQQEDSAVYLCASSWGQGNTIYFGEGSWLTVV.